Below, 5 T cell receptor beta chains from the same sample are listed, as sequenced in a study of T-cell reconstitution after alpha-beta-depleted transplantation in children. Unique molecular identifiers featured in how the TCRbeta library was prepared. From the PCR reads, TCRdb called clonotypes with MiXCR, one entry per CDR3 protein. In the table there are 200,000 to 250,000 distinct CDR3 sequences, roughly 10% of which are singletons. The material sequenced was PBMCs from the stem cell graft donor, taken from the stem cell graft. Receptors originate from a human donor who donated a stem cell graft to a child with acute lymphoblastic leukemia.

The rearrangement joins TRBV6-5 to TRBJ2-7, with 7 positions matching TRBD1. The CDR3 spans 14 residues. Germline loops: CDR1 MNHEY, CDR2 SVGAGI. V gave up 5 bases and J gave up 4 bases; unmatched junction bases: 8. DNA for the CDR3: TGTGCCAGCAGTCGGATAGGGGGCATTTACGAGCAGTACTTC. Protein: CASSRIGGIYEQYF.

There are a few counts of this clonotype. This chain uses TRBV20-1 with TRBJ2-5, with 9 bases aligning to TRBD2. The J segment lost 1 base and the V segment lost 0 bases, leaving 6 bases of the junction unmatched. CDR1 is DFQATT, CDR2 SNEGSKA, per germline (reference sequence). The length of the CDR3 is 16 residues. CDR3 amino acids: CSARDPTRGGQETQYF. In nucleotides, the CDR3 is TGCAGTGCTAGAGATCCCACGCGGGGGGGCCAAGAGACCCAGTACTTC.

This clonotype was detected only a few times. The chain recombines TRBV29-1 with TRBJ1-1; TRBD1 is a possible D gene (6 bases). Germline V gene sequence: CDR1 SQVTM, CDR2 ANQGSEA. V was trimmed by 4 bases and J by 1 base, leaving 10 bases between them. The CDR3 has 13 amino acids. CDR3 residues: CSVAAQGNTEAFF. In DNA form, the CDR3 reads TGCAGCGTTGCCGCACAGGGGAACACTGAAGCTTTCTTT.

This clonotype occurred many times. The chain employs TRBV24-1 and TRBJ2-1, with D hard to call. CDR3 length equals 12 residues. V gave up 4 bases and J gave up 9 bases, with 9 bases separating them. The germline V gene has CDR1 KGHDR and CDR2 SFDVKD. The CDR3 DNA sequence: TGTGCCACCAGTGACCCTAGGTTTGAGCAGTTCTTC. This sequence encodes CATSDPRFEQFF.

This chain connects TRBV5-1 to TRBJ2-5, with D possibly being TRBD2 (5 bases). Germline values: CDR1 SGHRS, CDR2 YFSETQ. This CDR3 comprises 15 residues. Trimming took 0 bases from V and 1 from J, leaving 10 bases between them. The CDR3 nucleotides are TGCGCCAGCAGCTTGGCCCCGGGATCCCAAGAGACCCAGTACTTC. As protein: CASSLAPGSQETQYF.